This T cell receptor (beta chain) was captured by sequencing in a study of T-cell reconstitution after alpha-beta-depleted transplantation in children. Study-wide results and caveats: At the one-year point after transplant, T-cell counts and TCRbeta diversity were found to come mostly from T cells that had been newly produced. Reported findings indicate that, about two months after transplant, alpha-beta T cells came from several hundred expanded clones, which were derived from non-depleted graft cells. It was surviving recipient T cells and thymic progenitors that gave some patients high TCRbeta diversity at day 60.

This clonotype was detected only a few times. The antigen is undetermined. Preparing the TCRbeta library involved the use of unique molecular identifiers. TCRdb re-called the PCR reads with MiXCR, one entry per CDR3 protein. The table lists about 490,000 distinct CDR3 sequences, 10% of them singletons. There are 14 residues in the CDR3. V was pared by 9 bases and J by 1 base, with 9 bases of the junction left unmatched. Germline V gene sequence: CDR1 MGHDK, CDR2 SYGVNS. This sequence was found in a child under 10 years old with inherited bone marrow failure, due to receive a stem cell transplant. The input for sequencing was PBMCs, taken before TCRalphabeta/CD19-depleted stem cell transplant. The rearrangement uses TRBV25-1 and TRBJ2-7; 7 positions match TRBD1. This chain's CDR3 is CASIVLTGSYEQYF. In DNA form, the CDR3 reads TGTGCCAGTATCGTCTTGACAGGGTCCTACGAGCAGTACTTC.